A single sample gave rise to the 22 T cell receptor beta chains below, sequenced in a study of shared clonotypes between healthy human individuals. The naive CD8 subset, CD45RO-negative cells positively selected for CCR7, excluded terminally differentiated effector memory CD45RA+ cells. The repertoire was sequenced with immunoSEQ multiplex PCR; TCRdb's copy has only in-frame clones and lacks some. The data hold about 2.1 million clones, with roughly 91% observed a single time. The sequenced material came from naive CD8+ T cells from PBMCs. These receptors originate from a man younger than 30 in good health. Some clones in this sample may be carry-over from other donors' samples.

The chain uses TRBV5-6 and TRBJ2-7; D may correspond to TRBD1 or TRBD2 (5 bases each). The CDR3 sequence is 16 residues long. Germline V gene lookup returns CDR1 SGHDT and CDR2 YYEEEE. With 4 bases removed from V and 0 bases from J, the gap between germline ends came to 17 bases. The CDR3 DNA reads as TGTGCCAGCAGCAGACCGGGACGCCTGAGCTCCTACGAGCAGTACTTC. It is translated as CASSRPGRLSSYEQYF.

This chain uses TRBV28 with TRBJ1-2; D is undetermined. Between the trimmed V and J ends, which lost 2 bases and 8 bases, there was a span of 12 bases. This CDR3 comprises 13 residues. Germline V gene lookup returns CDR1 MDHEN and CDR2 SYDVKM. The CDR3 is CASSLGTAGGYTF. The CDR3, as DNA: TGTGCCAGCAGTTTAGGCACCGCCGGGGGCTACACCTTC.

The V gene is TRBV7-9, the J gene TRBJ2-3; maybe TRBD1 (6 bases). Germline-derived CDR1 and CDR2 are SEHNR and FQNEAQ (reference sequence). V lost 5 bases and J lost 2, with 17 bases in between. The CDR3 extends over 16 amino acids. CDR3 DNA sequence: TGTGCCAGCAGCGGGGCAGGGGCGACGGCCACAGATACGCAGTATTTT. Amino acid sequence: CASSGAGATATDTQYF. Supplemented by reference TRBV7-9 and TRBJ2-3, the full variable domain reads DTGVSQNPRHKITKRGQNVTFRCDPISEHNRLYWYRQTLGQGPEFLTYFQNEAQLEKSRLLSDRFSAERPKGSFSTLEIQRTEQGDSAMYLCASSGAGATATDTQYFGPGTRLTVL.

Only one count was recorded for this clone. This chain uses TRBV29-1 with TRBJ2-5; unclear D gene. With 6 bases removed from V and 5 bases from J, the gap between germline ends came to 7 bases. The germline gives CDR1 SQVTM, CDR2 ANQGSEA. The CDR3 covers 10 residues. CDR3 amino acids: CSVPEETQYF. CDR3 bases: TGCAGCGTCCCCGAGGAGACCCAGTACTTC.

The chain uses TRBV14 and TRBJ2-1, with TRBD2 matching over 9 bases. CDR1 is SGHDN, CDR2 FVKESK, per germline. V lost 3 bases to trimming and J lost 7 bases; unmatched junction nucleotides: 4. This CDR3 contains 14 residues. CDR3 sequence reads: CASSHSGSINEQFF. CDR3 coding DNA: TGTGCCAGCAGCCATAGCGGGAGTATAAATGAGCAGTTCTTC.

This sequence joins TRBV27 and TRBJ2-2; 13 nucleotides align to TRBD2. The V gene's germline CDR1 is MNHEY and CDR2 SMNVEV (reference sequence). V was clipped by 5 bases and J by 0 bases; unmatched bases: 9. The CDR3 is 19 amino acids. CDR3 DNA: TGTGCCAGCAGTCCTCGGACTAGCGGGAGAACCGCGAACACCGGGGAGCTGTTTTTT. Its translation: CASSPRTSGRTANTGELFF.

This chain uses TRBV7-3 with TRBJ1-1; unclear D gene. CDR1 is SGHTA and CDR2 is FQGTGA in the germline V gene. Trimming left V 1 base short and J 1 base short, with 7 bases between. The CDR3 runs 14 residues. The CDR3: CASSLREGNTEAFF. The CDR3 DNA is TGTGCCAGCAGCTTAAGGGAGGGGAACACTGAAGCTTTCTTT.

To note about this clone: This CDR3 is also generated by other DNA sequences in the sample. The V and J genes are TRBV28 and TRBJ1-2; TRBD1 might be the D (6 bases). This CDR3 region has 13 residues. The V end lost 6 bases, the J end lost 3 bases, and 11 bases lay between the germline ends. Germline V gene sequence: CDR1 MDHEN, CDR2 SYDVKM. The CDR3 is CASSLAGDYGYTF. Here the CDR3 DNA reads TGTGCCAGCAGCCTGGCAGGGGACTATGGCTACACCTTC.

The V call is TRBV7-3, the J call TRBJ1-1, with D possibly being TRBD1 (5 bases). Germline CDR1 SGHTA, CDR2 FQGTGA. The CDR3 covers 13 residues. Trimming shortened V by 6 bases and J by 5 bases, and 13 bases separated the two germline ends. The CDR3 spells CASRSAWGTEAFF. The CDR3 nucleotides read TGTGCCAGCAGATCGGCCTGGGGGACTGAAGCTTTCTTT.

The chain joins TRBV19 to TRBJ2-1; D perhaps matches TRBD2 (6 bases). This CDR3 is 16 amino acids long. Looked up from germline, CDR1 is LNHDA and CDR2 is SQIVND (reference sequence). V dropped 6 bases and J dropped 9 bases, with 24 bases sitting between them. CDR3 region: CASSGAGLARSGEQFF. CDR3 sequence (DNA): TGTGCCAGTAGCGGAGCGGGTCTAGCGAGGTCCGGTGAGCAGTTCTTC.

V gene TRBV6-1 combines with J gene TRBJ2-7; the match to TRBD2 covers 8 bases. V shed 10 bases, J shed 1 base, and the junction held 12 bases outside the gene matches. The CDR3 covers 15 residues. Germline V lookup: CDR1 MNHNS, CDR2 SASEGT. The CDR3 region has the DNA TGTGCCACCACCGGGGGGGTTTTGGCTTCCTACGAGCAGTACTTC. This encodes CATTGGVLASYEQYF.

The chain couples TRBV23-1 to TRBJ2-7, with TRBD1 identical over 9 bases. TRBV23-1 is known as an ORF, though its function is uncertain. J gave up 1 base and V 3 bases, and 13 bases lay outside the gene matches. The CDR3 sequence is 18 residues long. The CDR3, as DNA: TGCGCCAGCAGTCATCTCCGTTGTCGACAGGGGGTTTCCTACGAGCAGTACTTC. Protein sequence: CASSHLRCRQGVSYEQYF.

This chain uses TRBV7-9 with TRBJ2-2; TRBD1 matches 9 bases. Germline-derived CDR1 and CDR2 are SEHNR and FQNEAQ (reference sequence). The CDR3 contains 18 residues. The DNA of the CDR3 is TGTGCTGGCCCTGGGACAGGGCGGTTTGATAGTAGCGCCGGGGAGCTGTTTTTT. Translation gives CAGPGTGRFDSSAGELFF.

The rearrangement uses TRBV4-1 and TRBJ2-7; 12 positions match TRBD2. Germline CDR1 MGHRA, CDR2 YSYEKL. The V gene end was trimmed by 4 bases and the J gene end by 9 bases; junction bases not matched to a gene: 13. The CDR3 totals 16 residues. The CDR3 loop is CASSPGVGLAGRRQYF. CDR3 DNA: TGCGCCAGCAGCCCCGGCGTAGGACTAGCGGGACGTCGGCAGTACTTC.

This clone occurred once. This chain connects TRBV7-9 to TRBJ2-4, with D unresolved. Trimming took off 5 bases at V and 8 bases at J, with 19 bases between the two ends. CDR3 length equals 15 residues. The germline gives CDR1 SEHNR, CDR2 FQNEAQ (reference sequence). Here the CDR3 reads CASSDMAAPRDIQYF. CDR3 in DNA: TGTGCCAGCAGCGACATGGCAGCCCCAAGAGACATTCAGTACTTC.

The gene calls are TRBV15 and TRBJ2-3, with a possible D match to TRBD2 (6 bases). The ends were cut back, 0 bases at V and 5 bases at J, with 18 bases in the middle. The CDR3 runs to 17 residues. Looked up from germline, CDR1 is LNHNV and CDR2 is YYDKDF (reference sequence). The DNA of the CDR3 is TGTGCCACCAGCAGAGATCACTTCCGGGAGTACGTAGATACGCAGTATTTT. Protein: CATSRDHFREYVDTQYF.

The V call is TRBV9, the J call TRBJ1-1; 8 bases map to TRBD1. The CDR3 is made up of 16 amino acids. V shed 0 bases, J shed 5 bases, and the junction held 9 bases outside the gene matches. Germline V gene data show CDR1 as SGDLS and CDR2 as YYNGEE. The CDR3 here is CASSVGRQGRGTEAFF. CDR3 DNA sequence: TGTGCCAGCAGCGTAGGCAGACAGGGGCGTGGGACTGAAGCTTTCTTT.

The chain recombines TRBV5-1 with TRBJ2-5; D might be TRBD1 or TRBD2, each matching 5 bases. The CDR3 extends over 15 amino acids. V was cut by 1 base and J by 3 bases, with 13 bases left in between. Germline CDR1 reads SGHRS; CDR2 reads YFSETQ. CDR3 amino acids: CASSLRQGVEETQYF. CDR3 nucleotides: TGCGCCAGCAGCTTGCGCCAGGGAGTCGAAGAGACCCAGTACTTC.

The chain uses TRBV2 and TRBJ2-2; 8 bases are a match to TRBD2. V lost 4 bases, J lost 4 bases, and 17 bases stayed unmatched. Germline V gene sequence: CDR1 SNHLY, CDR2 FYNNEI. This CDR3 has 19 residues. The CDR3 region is CASSVDVGSGSFATGELFF. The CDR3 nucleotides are TGTGCCAGCAGTGTCGATGTGGGGAGCGGGAGTTTTGCCACCGGGGAGCTGTTTTTT.

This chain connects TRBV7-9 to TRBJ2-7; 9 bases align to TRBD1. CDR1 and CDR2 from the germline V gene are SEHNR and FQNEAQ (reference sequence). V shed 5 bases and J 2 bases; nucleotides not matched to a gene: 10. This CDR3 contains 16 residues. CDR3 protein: CASSPPGTGITYEQYF. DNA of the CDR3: TGTGCCAGCAGCCCACCCGGGACAGGGATAACCTACGAGCAGTACTTC. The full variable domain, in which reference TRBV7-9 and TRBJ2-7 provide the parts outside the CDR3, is DTGVSQNPRHKITKRGQNVTFRCDPISEHNRLYWYRQTLGQGPEFLTYFQNEAQLEKSRLLSDRFSAERPKGSFSTLEIQRTEQGDSAMYLCASSPPGTGITYEQYFGPGTRLTVT.

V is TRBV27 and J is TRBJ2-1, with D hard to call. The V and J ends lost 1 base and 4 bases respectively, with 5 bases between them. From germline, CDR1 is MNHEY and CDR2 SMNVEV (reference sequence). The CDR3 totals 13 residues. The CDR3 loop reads CASSLYRYNEQFF. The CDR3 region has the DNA TGTGCCAGCAGTTTATACCGTTACAATGAGCAGTTCTTC.

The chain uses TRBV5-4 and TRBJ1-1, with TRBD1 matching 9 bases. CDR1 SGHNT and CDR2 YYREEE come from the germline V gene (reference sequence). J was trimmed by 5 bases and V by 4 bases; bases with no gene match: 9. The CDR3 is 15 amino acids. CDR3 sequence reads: CASSGWGTGLTEAFF. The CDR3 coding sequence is TGTGCCAGCAGCGGGTGGGGGACAGGGTTGACTGAAGCTTTCTTT.